The rows below give T cell receptor beta chains drawn from one sample of a study of T cell responses to AZD1222 COVID-19 vaccine. TCRdb keeps only in-frame clones here, not all; method: immunoSEQ multiplex PCR. Here the sample spans some 150,000 clones, over 90% being singletons. The input for sequencing was peripheral blood, taken 28 days after the second AZD1222 dose. The receptors were sampled from an adult who received the AZD1222 COVID-19 vaccine. Each CDR3 is given with its conserved first and last residue. Fields, in order: J gene, V gene, clone size, D gene, CDR3 protein, CDR3 DNA. A D gene is named only where the DNA matches it firmly. A row's size may be missing; if present it is once, few, many or a size class.

j_gene: TRBJ1-6; v_gene: TRBV7-2; abundance: few; d_gene: -; CDR3aa: CASSRGGAVVGNSPLHF; CDR3nt: TGTGCCAGCAGCAGAGGCGGGGCAGTGGTGGGAAATTCACCCCTCCACTTT
j_gene: TRBJ2-3; v_gene: TRBV2; abundance: -; d_gene: TRBD2; CDR3aa: CASKLRTSGSGTDTQYF; CDR3nt: TGTGCCAGCAAACTCCGGACTAGCGGGAGTGGAACAGATACGCAGTATTTT
j_gene: TRBJ1-1; v_gene: TRBV7-9; abundance: -; d_gene: -; CDR3aa: CASSDKTARSAEAFF; CDR3nt: TGTGCCAGCAGCGACAAGACAGCGAGGTCCGCTGAAGCTTTCTTT
j_gene: TRBJ2-7; v_gene: TRBV9; abundance: -; d_gene: -; CDR3aa: CASSVGSLDYEQYF; CDR3nt: TGTGCCAGCAGCGTAGGATCCCTGGACTACGAGCAGTACTTC
j_gene: TRBJ2-1; v_gene: TRBV10-2; abundance: -; d_gene: -; CDR3aa: CASSESVRGVDEQFF; CDR3nt: TGCGCCAGCAGTGAGTCGGTGAGGGGCGTCGATGAGCAGTTCTTC
j_gene: TRBJ1-1; v_gene: TRBV27; abundance: -; d_gene: -; CDR3aa: CASSGPGAKNTEAFF; CDR3nt: TGTGCCAGCAGTGGACCAGGGGCTAAGAACACTGAAGCTTTCTTT
j_gene: TRBJ2-3; v_gene: TRBV27; abundance: -; d_gene: -; CDR3aa: CASSPLAQGDTQYF; CDR3nt: TGTGCCAGCAGCCCCCTCGCTCAGGGCGATACGCAGTATTTT
j_gene: TRBJ2-3; v_gene: TRBV4-1; abundance: -; d_gene: TRBD2; CDR3aa: CASSPWGSGGAVTQYF; CDR3nt: TGCGCCAGCAGCCCTTGGGGTAGCGGGGGGGCCGTTACGCAGTATTTT
j_gene: TRBJ1-5; v_gene: TRBV30; abundance: -; d_gene: -; CDR3aa: CAWSGGTTMGNQPQHF; CDR3nt: TGTGCCTGGAGTGGCGGGACCACGATGGGCAATCAGCCCCAGCATTTT
j_gene: TRBJ1-2; v_gene: TRBV19; abundance: -; d_gene: TRBD1; CDR3aa: CASSIPGGTGFYGYTF; CDR3nt: TGTGCCAGTAGTATACCAGGGGGCACGGGTTTCTATGGCTACACCTTC
j_gene: TRBJ2-7; v_gene: TRBV27; abundance: -; d_gene: TRBD2; CDR3aa: CASSFNPGLAALEQYF; CDR3nt: TGTGCCAGCAGTTTTAATCCGGGACTAGCGGCGTTGGAGCAGTACTTC
j_gene: TRBJ2-3; v_gene: TRBV30; abundance: -; d_gene: TRBD1; CDR3aa: CAWSLGQGTDTQYF; CDR3nt: TGTGCCTGGAGCCTGGGACAGGGCACAGATACGCAGTATTTT
j_gene: TRBJ2-7; v_gene: TRBV7-3; abundance: -; d_gene: TRBD1; CDR3aa: CASSLLPGGNYEQYF; CDR3nt: TGTGCCAGCAGCTTACTTCCAGGGGGCAACTACGAGCAGTACTTC
j_gene: TRBJ1-5; v_gene: TRBV2; abundance: once; d_gene: TRBD1; CDR3aa: CASSRDRTTYRGNQPQHF; CDR3nt: TGTGCCAGCAGCAGGGACAGGACCACTTATAGGGGCAATCAGCCCCAGCATTTT
j_gene: TRBJ2-7; v_gene: TRBV27; abundance: -; d_gene: -; CDR3aa: CASTLIGGDPLGEQYF; CDR3nt: TGTGCCAGCACCCTAATTGGTGGGGACCCTCTGGGTGAGCAGTACTTC
j_gene: TRBJ2-7; v_gene: TRBV5-1; abundance: -; d_gene: -; CDR3aa: CASSQRSVRDRAYEQYF; CDR3nt: TGCGCCAGCAGCCAGCGATCCGTCCGAGACAGAGCCTACGAGCAGTACTTC
j_gene: TRBJ1-1; v_gene: TRBV12-5; abundance: -; d_gene: -; CDR3aa: CASGLASEAFF; CDR3nt: TGTGCTAGTGGTTTGGCCTCTGAAGCTTTCTTT
j_gene: TRBJ1-6; v_gene: TRBV13; abundance: -; d_gene: TRBD1; CDR3aa: CASSVGQVGRSPLHF; CDR3nt: TGTGCCAGCAGCGTGGGACAGGTTGGTCGTTCACCCCTCCACTTT
j_gene: TRBJ2-2; v_gene: TRBV6-6; abundance: -; d_gene: -; CDR3aa: CASSLSWANTGELFF; CDR3nt: TGTGCCAGCAGTTTAAGTTGGGCGAACACCGGGGAGCTGTTTTTT
j_gene: TRBJ1-1; v_gene: TRBV27; abundance: -; d_gene: TRBD1; CDR3aa: CASYTGTVNTEAFF; CDR3nt: TGTGCCAGCTACACCGGGACAGTGAACACTGAAGCTTTCTTT
j_gene: TRBJ2-3; v_gene: TRBV5-1; abundance: -; d_gene: TRBD2; CDR3aa: CASSKTSGSTDTQYF; CDR3nt: TGCGCCAGCAGCAAGACTAGCGGCAGCACAGATACGCAGTATTTT
j_gene: TRBJ2-5; v_gene: TRBV28; abundance: -; d_gene: -; CDR3aa: CASSLLLQETQYF; CDR3nt: TGTGCCAGCAGTTTACTCTTACAAGAGACCCAGTACTTC
j_gene: TRBJ1-5; v_gene: TRBV7-2; abundance: -; d_gene: TRBD1; CDR3aa: CASSWDRASNQPQHF; CDR3nt: TGTGCCAGCAGCTGGGACAGGGCCTCCAATCAGCCCCAGCATTTT
j_gene: TRBJ2-7; v_gene: TRBV6-5; abundance: -; d_gene: -; CDR3aa: CASRTGTAAYEQYF; CDR3nt: TGTGCCAGCAGAACCGGGACCGCAGCCTACGAGCAGTACTTC
j_gene: TRBJ2-7; v_gene: TRBV20-1; abundance: -; d_gene: -; CDR3aa: CSAISSYEQYF; CDR3nt: TGCAGTGCTATCAGCTCCTACGAGCAGTACTTC
j_gene: TRBJ1-2; v_gene: TRBV27; abundance: few; d_gene: -; CDR3aa: CASSGPHYGYTF; CDR3nt: TGTGCCAGCAGTGGCCCCCACTATGGCTACACCTTC
j_gene: TRBJ1-1; v_gene: TRBV15; abundance: few; d_gene: -; CDR3aa: CATSRPDGQLAEAFF; CDR3nt: TGTGCCACCAGCAGACCCGATGGGCAGCTCGCTGAAGCTTTCTTT
j_gene: TRBJ1-1; v_gene: TRBV2; abundance: -; d_gene: TRBD1; CDR3aa: CASRELGQGPEAFF; CDR3nt: TGTGCCAGCAGGGAACTAGGACAGGGCCCTGAAGCTTTCTTT
j_gene: TRBJ1-6; v_gene: TRBV10-2; abundance: few; d_gene: TRBD1; CDR3aa: CASGDREGNSPLHF; CDR3nt: TGCGCCAGCGGGGACAGGGAGGGGAATTCACCCCTCCACTTT
j_gene: TRBJ1-2; v_gene: TRBV12-5; abundance: once; d_gene: -; CDR3aa: CASGLDGATGRMLHGYTF; CDR3nt: TGTGCTAGTGGTTTGGACGGGGCAACGGGACGGATGCTTCATGGCTACACCTTC
j_gene: TRBJ1-2; v_gene: TRBV19; abundance: -; d_gene: -; CDR3aa: CASSMGLGYTF; CDR3nt: TGTGCCAGTAGTATGGGACTGGGCTACACCTTC
j_gene: TRBJ2-2; v_gene: TRBV18; abundance: -; d_gene: -; CDR3aa: CASSLQATGELFF; CDR3nt: TGTGCCAGCTCACTACAGGCCACCGGGGAGCTGTTTTTT